The entry below gives a single T cell receptor beta chain sequence along with its context. The sample comes from a study of T cell changes during pregnancy in multiple sclerosis. Method: immunoSEQ multiplex PCR; TCRdb's copy keeps in-frame clones and lacks some. The table shows fewer than 85,000 clones, with around 91% occurring only once. This CDR3 comprises 15 residues. Looked up from germline, CDR1 is SEHNR and CDR2 is FQNEAQ (reference sequence). V lost 1 base, J lost 1 base, and 8 bases lay in between. The chain combines TRBV7-9 with TRBJ1-3; D not certain. Here the sequenced sample was peripheral blood, taken before pregnancy. The receptor's source is a female donor with multiple sclerosis, enrolled in a pregnancy study. The CDR3 spells CASSLGEASGNTIYF. CDR3 coding DNA: TGTGCCAGCAGCTTAGGGGAGGCTTCTGGAAACACCATATATTTT.